One sample yielded the 28 T cell receptor beta chains listed below, sequenced in a study of post-analysis software for immune sequencing data. Their antigens are not known. Sequencing libraries made from TCR beta cDNA carried unique molecular identifiers. Using its own MiXCR run on the PCR reads, TCRdb lists one record per CDR3 protein. The sample consists of some 890,000 distinct CDR3 sequences, approximately 57% of them appearing once. Whole-study findings and limits: Higher frequency in patients than in controls was seen for five TRBV segments, with TRBV5-6, TRBV5-1 and TRBV20-1 among them.

Input material: blood. The source of these receptors is a girl aged 5-17 years with multiple sclerosis.

The chain couples TRBV10-3 to TRBJ1-2; 8 bases match TRBD1. The V segment lost 1 base and the J segment 7 bases; nucleotides outside the gene matches: 8. The CDR3 loop spans 15 amino acids. Germline V gene lookup returns CDR1 ENHRY and CDR2 SYGVKD. Here the CDR3 reads CAISEFDQGARGYTF. The CDR3, as DNA: TGTGCCATCAGTGAGTTCGATCAGGGGGCTCGTGGCTACACCTTC.

The chain couples TRBV6-6 to TRBJ2-4; a possible D gene is TRBD1 (8 bases). The V end lost 6 bases, the J end lost 9 bases, and 18 bases lay between the germline ends. The V gene's germline CDR1 is MNHNY and CDR2 SVGAGI (reference sequence). The CDR3 extends over 14 amino acids. CDR3 DNA sequence: TGTGCCAGCAGCGACAGGGAGGGGACAGGCATTCAGTACTTC. This encodes CASSDREGTGIQYF.

This clonotype was observed a handful of times. The V gene is TRBV20-1, the J gene TRBJ1-6, with a possible D match to TRBD1 (6 bases). V shed 6 bases and J shed 14 bases, with 23 bases lying between them. Looked up from germline, CDR1 is DFQATT and CDR2 is SNEGSKA (reference sequence). This CDR3 contains 14 residues. The CDR3 region has the DNA TGCAGTGCCCTACCTAGGACAGAGATTTGGACCCTCCACTTT. Translated, it gives CSALPRTEIWTLHF.

This clonotype has just a few counts. This chain links TRBV20-1 with TRBJ1-4; 7 bases are shared with TRBD1. CDR3 length: 13 residues. Looked up from germline, CDR1 is DFQATT and CDR2 is SNEGSKA (reference sequence). The ends lost 6 bases at V and 7 bases at J; junction bases unmatched: 8. Here the CDR3 reads CSAPGQPAEKLFF. CDR3 DNA sequence: TGCAGTGCACCGGGACAGCCGGCTGAAAAACTGTTTTTT.

The table lists this clonotype with a few counts. This rearrangement joins TRBV29-1 to TRBJ2-5, with unresolved D. The assigned J gene may be wrong: the sequence end matches TRBJ2-7 better. This CDR3 is 13 amino acids long. Germline V CDR1 and CDR2: SQVTM, ANQGSEA. The CDR3: CSVATTDLLEQYF. Written as DNA, the CDR3 is TGCAGCGTCGCGACCACTGACCTGCTCGAGCAGTACTTC.

In the case of this clonotype: Its ends do not fully match the called genes, so a read error is possible. The chain employs TRBV7-9 and TRBJ2-6; D tentatively reads TRBD1 or TRBD2 (5 bases each). In germline, CDR1 is SEHNR, CDR2 FQNEAQ (reference sequence). The CDR3 runs 18 residues. CDR3 coding DNA: TGCGCCGGCAACTCCCGGGCTCCGACAGCGGCTGGGGCCAACGTCCTGACTTTC. Translated: CAGNSRAPTAAGANVLTF.

This clonotype turned up a few times. The rearrangement links TRBV14 to TRBJ2-4; 9 bases align to TRBD2. Germline values: CDR1 SGHDN, CDR2 FVKESK. This CDR3 comprises 19 residues. The V segment lost 0 bases and the J segment 0 bases; nucleotides outside the gene matches: 9. The CDR3 nucleotides are TGTGCCAGCAGCCAAGAAGCGGGGGGACAAGGGTTAGCCAAAAACATTCAGTACTTC. Translated, it gives CASSQEAGGQGLAKNIQYF.

The chain combines TRBV5-1 with TRBJ2-5, with TRBD2 identical over 7 bases. Looked up from germline, CDR1 is SGHRS and CDR2 is YFSETQ. This CDR3 is 16 amino acids long. The V gene end was trimmed by 0 bases and the J gene end by 4 bases; junction bases not matched to a gene: 9. The CDR3 DNA reads as TGCGCCAGCAGCTTGGCCAGAGCGGGAAGTCGAGAGACCCAGTACTTC. The encoded protein is CASSLARAGSRETQYF.

This clonotype was detected only once. This CDR3 is CASSFNSGRGAPWEQFF. CDR3 in DNA: TGCGCCAGCAGCTTTAATAGCGGGAGAGGGGCCCCATGGGAGCAGTTCTTC. This chain uses TRBV5-1 with TRBJ2-1; 9 bases align to TRBD2. Germline-derived CDR1 and CDR2 are SGHRS and YFSETQ. CDR3 size: 17 residues. The ends lost 2 bases at V and 10 bases at J; junction bases unmatched: 16.

The chain joins TRBV12-3 or TRBV12-4 to TRBJ1-2; 9 bases align to TRBD1. This CDR3 is 18 amino acids long. Unmatched junction bases numbered 18, after V lost 2 bases and J lost 8 bases. CDR3 nucleotide sequence: TGTGCCAGCAGTTTACGTGCGTCAGGGACAGGGAGGAGGAACGGCTACACCTTC. Translated: CASSLRASGTGRRNGYTF.

This clonotype has just a few counts. V and J are TRBV27 and TRBJ1-2; D possibly corresponds to TRBD1 (6 bases). Trimming removed 3 bases from V and 3 bases from J, with 11 bases in between. Germline V gene sequence: CDR1 MNHEY, CDR2 SMNVEV (reference sequence). The CDR3 totals 14 residues. In nucleotides, the CDR3 is TGTGCCAGCAGTTTTGGTCCAGGGGACTATGGCTACACCTTC. Its protein is CASSFGPGDYGYTF.

This chain joins TRBV9 and TRBJ2-5; 7 nucleotides agree with TRBD2. Germline trimming cut 3 bases from V and 4 bases from J; bases unmatched to any gene: 6. The germline V gene encodes CDR1 SGDLS and CDR2 YYNGEE. The length of the CDR3 is 14 residues. The CDR3 region is CASSDGGGRETQYF. Here the CDR3 DNA reads TGTGCCAGCAGCGATGGGGGGGGGAGAGAGACCCAGTACTTC.

V gene TRBV6-1 combines with J gene TRBJ1-1, with a possible D match to TRBD1 (5 bases). This CDR3 spans 12 amino acids. With 7 bases removed from V and 7 bases from J, the gap between germline ends came to 13 bases. Germline V gives CDR1 MNHNS, CDR2 SASEGT. The CDR3 is CASTNRSLEAFF. CDR3 DNA: TGTGCCAGCACCAACAGGAGTCTTGAAGCTTTCTTT.

The CDR3 reads CASSLDGGLTETQYF. The CDR3 DNA follows: TGCGCCAGCAGCTTGGACGGGGGGCTAACGGAGACCCAGTACTTC. This chain links TRBV5-1 with TRBJ2-5; D might be TRBD2 (7 bases). V was cut by 0 bases and J by 5 bases, with 14 bases left in between. Germline CDR1 is SGHRS and CDR2 is YFSETQ. CDR3 size: 15 residues.

V usage is TRBV29-1 and J usage is TRBJ2-3, with D perhaps matching TRBD1 (6 bases). Looked up from germline, CDR1 is SQVTM and CDR2 is ANQGSEA. This CDR3 comprises 14 residues. Trimming pared 4 bases from V and 1 base from J, leaving 12 bases between. In DNA, the CDR3 is TGCAGCGTTGCCAGGGCAGGGGGCACAGATACGCAGTATTTT. This encodes CSVARAGGTDTQYF.

This clonotype was seen a handful of times. The rearrangement joins TRBV5-1 to TRBJ2-5, with a tentative D call TRBD1 (5 bases). Trimming took off 5 bases at V and 13 bases at J, with 21 bases between the two ends. The CDR3 consists of 13 residues. The germline V gene has CDR1 SGHRS and CDR2 YFSETQ. The CDR3 protein is CASSFQGEHLAYF. The CDR3 DNA reads as TGCGCCAGCAGTTTCCAGGGCGAGCACCTCGCGTACTTC.

The chain uses TRBV5-1 and TRBJ2-5; TRBD1 matches 8 bases. The last part of the DNA fits TRBJ2-7 better; the J call may be wrong. Germline values: CDR1 SGHRS, CDR2 YFSETQ. The CDR3 has 15 amino acids. The CDR3, as DNA: TGCGCCAGCAGCTCCCAGGGGGCCAAGGGGATCGAGCAGTACTTC. Its protein is CASSSQGAKGIEQYF.

The CDR3 spells CASSLGPGGEKLFF. In DNA form, the CDR3 reads TGTGCCAGCAGCTTAGGGCCGGGTGGTGAAAAACTGTTTTTT. The V gene is TRBV7-9, the J gene TRBJ1-4, with D unresolved. The germline V gene encodes CDR1 SEHNR and CDR2 FQNEAQ (reference sequence). The CDR3 sequence is 14 residues long. The V and J ends lost 1 base and 7 bases respectively, with 10 bases between them.

The chain uses TRBV28 and TRBJ2-3, with D unresolved. The CDR3 totals 15 residues. V was shortened by 3 bases and J by 2 bases, with 12 bases between the two germline ends. Germline loops: CDR1 MDHEN, CDR2 SYDVKM. CDR3 in amino acids: CASSFRPPFTDTQYF. The CDR3 DNA is TGTGCCAGCAGTTTCCGACCCCCCTTCACAGATACGCAGTATTTT. Supplemented by reference TRBV28 and TRBJ2-3, the full variable domain reads DVKVTQSSRYLVKRTGEKVFLECVQDMDHENMFWYRQDPGLGLRLIYFSYDVKMKEKGDIPEGYSVSREKKERFSLILESASTNQTSMYLCASSFRPPFTDTQYFGPGTRLTVL.

The V and J genes are TRBV7-3 and TRBJ2-1, with 9 bases matching TRBD2. Germline CDR1 reads SGHTA; CDR2 reads FQGTGA. There are 17 residues in the CDR3. V lost 1 base and J lost 6; bases outside the gene matches: 10. The CDR3 nucleotides are TGTGCCAGCAGCTTAAAAGCGGGGGGTCCAAGGGGCAATGAGCAGTTCTTC. This encodes CASSLKAGGPRGNEQFF. The complete variable domain, with remaining parts taken from reference TRBV7-3 and TRBJ2-1, reads GAGVSQTPSNKVTEKGKYVELRCDPISGHTALYWYRQSLGQGPEFLIYFQGTGAADDSGLPNDRFFAVRPEGSVSTLKIQRTERGDSAVYLCASSLKAGGPRGNEQFFGPGTRLTVL.

This clonotype has at least ten counts. The chain links TRBV20-1 to TRBJ1-2, with D uncertain. Trimming stripped 0 bases from V and 6 bases from J, with 11 bases between. The CDR3 covers 13 residues. Germline V gene data show CDR1 as DFQATT and CDR2 as SNEGSKA (reference sequence). In DNA, the CDR3 is TGCAGTGCTAGAGATTTTCGGCGGCATGGCTACACCTTC. Amino acid sequence: CSARDFRRHGYTF.

The CDR3 coding sequence is TGTGCCAGCAGCTTACCTCGGGGACAGGGGGACTACGAGCAGTACTTC. Amino acids: CASSLPRGQGDYEQYF. The chain links TRBV7-9 to TRBJ2-7; 11 nucleotides agree with TRBD1. The CDR3 is made up of 16 amino acids. Germline CDR1 reads SEHNR; CDR2 reads FQNEAQ (reference sequence). The V segment lost 2 bases and the J segment 3 bases; nucleotides outside the gene matches: 6.

This clonotype has a handful of counts. The chain carries TRBV20-1 and TRBJ2-7; D is possibly TRBD1 (6 bases). The CDR3 consists of 15 residues. Germline V lookup: CDR1 DFQATT, CDR2 SNEGSKA (reference sequence). The V gene lost 0 bases and the J gene lost 7 bases, with 19 bases spanning the gap. Here the CDR3 DNA reads TGCAGTGCTAGAGATTTCGGCCAACAGGGAGCGGAGCAGTACTTC. It specifies CSARDFGQQGAEQYF.

This chain links TRBV27 with TRBJ2-7, with 11 bases matching TRBD1. The V gene's germline CDR1 is MNHEY and CDR2 SMNVEV (reference sequence). CDR3 length: 15 amino acids. Unmatched junction bases numbered 11, after V lost 8 bases and J lost 5 bases. DNA for the CDR3: TGTGCCAGCGGGGGGGCTCCGGACAGGGGGCACGAGCAGTACTTC. Its protein is CASGGAPDRGHEQYF.

This clonotype appeared a few times. The V gene is TRBV2, the J gene TRBJ2-3; D is possibly TRBD2 (6 bases). V was shortened by 6 bases and J by 3 bases, with 19 bases between the two germline ends. Germline CDR1 SNHLY, CDR2 FYNNEI. This CDR3 is built from 16 residues. This CDR3 is CASRSRGLEITDTQYF. Here the CDR3 DNA reads TGTGCCAGCAGGAGCCGGGGACTGGAAATAACAGATACGCAGTATTTT.

The chain links TRBV10-1 to TRBJ2-7; maybe TRBD1 (6 bases). Germline lookup yields CDR1 WNHNN and CDR2 SYGVQD (reference sequence). The CDR3 sequence is 15 residues long. The V gene lost 4 bases and the J gene lost 3 bases, with 16 bases spanning the gap. The DNA of the CDR3 is TGCGCCAGCAGTGCCTCGACCGGGACACTCTACGAGCAGTACTTC. Amino acids: CASSASTGTLYEQYF.

J is TRBJ2-1 and V is TRBV20-1; D might be TRBD2 (5 bases). CDR1 is DFQATT, CDR2 SNEGSKA, per germline (reference sequence). Deletions cut 5 bases from V and 9 bases from J, with 20 bases between. This CDR3 spans 14 amino acids. CDR3 coding DNA: TGCAGTGCTCCATCACCGACGGCGGGTGGTGAGCAGTTCTTC. Its protein is CSAPSPTAGGEQFF.

The rearrangement links TRBV12-5 to TRBJ2-3; 7 nucleotides align to TRBD2. Trimming removed 5 bases from V and 4 bases from J; junction bases left unmatched: 9. Germline V gene sequence: CDR1 LGHNT, CDR2 FRNRAP. The CDR3 extends over 15 amino acids. CDR3 region: CASGPSLAGADTQYF. The CDR3 coding sequence is TGTGCTAGTGGTCCTAGCCTGGCGGGGGCAGATACGCAGTATTTT.